Listed here are 18 T cell receptor beta chains from one sample, sequenced in a study of cytomegalovirus exposure and HLA in healthy donors. PCR amplification relied on 60 Vbeta primers (plus 13 Jbeta primers). The table came from immunoSEQ multiplex PCR; TCRdb's copy has only in-frame clones and leaves some out. This repertoire shows roughly 150,000 clones, 75% found once; its top ten account for 2.5% to 3%. Sequenced: PBMCs. These receptors were collected from a woman between 45 and 65 years old in good health and CMV-seropositive.

The chain has TRBV30 and TRBJ1-5; 10 bases align to TRBD1. V was clipped by 2 bases and J by 7 bases; unmatched bases: 8. The CDR3 runs 15 residues. Germline V gene data show CDR1 as GTSNPN and CDR2 as SVGIG (reference sequence). CDR3 sequence (DNA): TGTGCCTGGAGTATCCACGACAGGGGGCAACAGCCCCAGCATTTT. It encodes CAWSIHDRGQQPQHF.

The chain couples TRBV2 to TRBJ2-3; 9 bases are a match to TRBD2. The V and J ends lost 7 bases and 5 bases, in that order; junction bases with no gene match: 10. Germline V lookup: CDR1 SNHLY, CDR2 FYNNEI. CDR3 length equals 15 residues. Written as DNA, the CDR3 is TGTGCCAGCAAAGAGGTGGCGGGGGGGCTAGATACGCAGTATTTT. It specifies CASKEVAGGLDTQYF.

The rearrangement links TRBV10-2 to TRBJ2-6, with a weak D call TRBD1 (5 bases). V was trimmed by 3 bases and J by 4 bases, leaving 10 bases between them. The CDR3 is 15 residues long. In germline, CDR1 is WSHSY, CDR2 SAAADI. Written as DNA, the CDR3 is TGCGCCAGCAGTGATGCAGGGCCGGGGGCCAACGTCCTGACTTTC. Translated: CASSDAGPGANVLTF.

J is TRBJ1-2 and V is TRBV5-1; D possibly corresponds to TRBD1 (6 bases). The CDR3 covers 15 residues. Trimming stripped 0 bases from V and 6 bases from J, with 15 bases between. The germline CDR1 and CDR2 sequences are SGHRS and YFSETQ. Written as DNA, the CDR3 is TGCGCCAGCAGCTTGGGGCCAGGGGAAAAGAATGGCTACACCTTC. This encodes CASSLGPGEKNGYTF. Filled out from reference TRBV5-1 and TRBJ1-2, the complete variable domain reads KAGVTQTPRYLIKTRGQQVTLSCSPISGHRSVSWYQQTPGQGLQFLFEYFSETQRNKGNFPGRFSGRQFSNSRSEMNVSTLELGDSALYLCASSLGPGEKNGYTFGSGTRLTVV.

This chain joins TRBV30 and TRBJ1-1; no clear D. Germline CDR1 and CDR2: GTSNPN and SVGIG (reference sequence). Trimming stripped 2 bases from V and 0 bases from J, with 13 bases between. There are 15 residues in the CDR3. The CDR3 is CAWSYRGGLNTEAFF. Written as DNA, the CDR3 is TGTGCCTGGAGTTATCGGGGTGGTTTGAACACTGAAGCTTTCTTT.

This clone was counted only a few times. V usage is TRBV6-1 and J usage is TRBJ2-7, with 7 bases that match TRBD1. Germline trimming cut 5 bases from V and 5 bases from J; bases unmatched to any gene: 9. The CDR3 totals 14 residues. Germline V gives CDR1 MNHNS, CDR2 SASEGT. As DNA, the CDR3 is TGTGCCAGCAGTTCGACAGGGTCTCTCCACGAGCAGTACTTC. Its protein is CASSSTGSLHEQYF.

The rearrangement uses TRBV29-1 and TRBJ2-3; 11 bases match TRBD2. Germline CDR1 and CDR2: SQVTM and ANQGSEA. The V gene end was trimmed by 6 bases and the J gene end by 1 base; junction bases not matched to a gene: 3. The CDR3 is made up of 14 amino acids. The CDR3, as DNA: TGCAGCGTGACTAGCGGGACAGGCACAGATACGCAGTATTTT. It yields the protein CSVTSGTGTDTQYF.

The chain recombines TRBV2 with TRBJ1-2, with TRBD1 as a possible D gene (6 bases). The CDR3 spans 13 residues. The ends were cut back, 6 bases at V and 6 bases at J, with 14 bases in the middle. CDR1 and CDR2 from the germline V gene are SNHLY and FYNNEI. In nucleotides, the CDR3 is TGTGCCAGCAGCCTCGGGGGGGCGGATGGCTACACCTTC. Its protein is CASSLGGADGYTF.

This sequence joins TRBV6-5 and TRBJ1-5, with a possible D match to TRBD1 (6 bases). The CDR3 length is 14 residues. Germline CDR1 and CDR2: MNHEY and SVGAGI. Between the trimmed V and J ends, which lost 4 bases and 6 bases, there was a span of 13 bases. In DNA, the CDR3 is TGTGCCAGCAGTTCCAGGGACACGGGTCAGCCCCAGCATTTT. Residues: CASSSRDTGQPQHF.

The chain recombines TRBV18 with TRBJ1-6, with 10 bases that match TRBD1. The V gene end was trimmed by 6 bases and the J gene end by 10 bases; junction bases not matched to a gene: 6. CDR3 length: 14 residues. Germline assignment: CDR1 KGHSH and CDR2 LQKENI. In DNA form, the CDR3 reads TGTGCCAGCTCCCCCGACAGGGGGCTATCACCCCTCCACTTT. This encodes CASSPDRGLSPLHF.

This rearrangement joins TRBV5-1 to TRBJ2-5, with D hard to call. Germline V gene data show CDR1 as SGHRS and CDR2 as YFSETQ. Trimming stripped 2 bases from V and 3 bases from J, with 5 bases between. This CDR3 spans 12 amino acids. In DNA, the CDR3 is TGCGCCAGCAGCTTCCTAGAAGAGACCCAGTACTTC. It codes for CASSFLEETQYF.

The rearrangement joins TRBV5-1 to TRBJ1-2; unclear D gene. CDR3 length: 14 residues. The germline V gene encodes CDR1 SGHRS and CDR2 YFSETQ. V was cut by 0 bases and J by 4 bases, with 10 bases left in between. CDR3 in DNA: TGCGCCAGCAGCTTGGAAGACTCGGGCTATGGCTACACCTTC. It translates to CASSLEDSGYGYTF. The whole variable domain, remainder taken from reference TRBV5-1 and TRBJ1-2, is KAGVTQTPRYLIKTRGQQVTLSCSPISGHRSVSWYQQTPGQGLQFLFEYFSETQRNKGNFPGRFSGRQFSNSRSEMNVSTLELGDSALYLCASSLEDSGYGYTFGSGTRLTVV.

The rearrangement joins TRBV5-5 to TRBJ2-1; D is possibly TRBD2 (5 bases). The V gene's germline CDR1 is SGHKS and CDR2 YYEKEE (reference sequence). V lost 0 bases, J lost 0 bases, and 10 bases lay in between. The CDR3 consists of 16 residues. CDR3 coding DNA: TGTGCCAGCAGCTTGGAAGCGGCAAGCTCCTACAATGAGCAGTTCTTC. Translated: CASSLEAASSYNEQFF.

The genes are TRBV7-9 and TRBJ1-1, with no clear D. CDR3 length: 13 residues. Germline CDR1 and CDR2: SEHNR and FQNEAQ (reference sequence). V was cut by 5 bases and J by 8 bases, with 15 bases left in between. The CDR3 protein is CASSPISTAEAFF. CDR3 in DNA: TGTGCCAGCAGCCCCATTAGTACAGCCGAAGCTTTCTTT.

The CDR3 loop reads CASSPLLDRGYTF. The CDR3 DNA reads TGTGCCAGCAGTCCCTTACTAGATAGGGGCTACACCTTC. V gene TRBV6-5 combines with J gene TRBJ1-2; D gene unclear. Deletions cut 5 bases from V and 8 bases from J, with 15 bases between. Germline CDR1 reads MNHEY; CDR2 reads SVGAGI. CDR3 length: 13 residues.

The chain joins TRBV19 to TRBJ2-7, with TRBD2 as a possible D gene (5 bases). The CDR3 is 14 residues long. V lost 7 bases and J 3 bases, leaving 16 bases between the germline ends. From germline, CDR1 is LNHDA and CDR2 SQIVND (reference sequence). CDR3 DNA: TGTGCCAGTAACTCTTCCGAGGGCGGCTACGAGCAGTACTTC. It yields the protein CASNSSEGGYEQYF. The variable domain in full, completed from reference TRBV19 and TRBJ2-7, reads DGGITQSPKYLFRKEGQNVTLSCEQNLNHDAMYWYRQDPGQGLRLIYYSQIVNDFQKGDIAEGYSVSREKKESFPLTVTSAQKNPTAFYLCASNSSEGGYEQYFGPGTRLTVT.

Of note for this clone: At one end the junction does not follow the germline gene, possibly because of a read error. CDR3 protein: CASNLDARSGANVLTF. The CDR3 DNA reads as TGCGCCAGCAACTTGGATGCCCGGTCTGGGGCCAACGTCCTGACTTTC. The genes are TRBV5-1 and TRBJ2-6; D ambiguous. The CDR3 sequence is 16 residues long. CDR1 is SGHRS and CDR2 is YFSETQ in the germline V gene.

The rearrangement joins TRBV4-1 to TRBJ1-2; D is possibly TRBD1 (5 bases). The V end lost 3 bases, the J end lost 2 bases, and 13 bases lay between the germline ends. This CDR3 has 15 amino acids. Looked up from germline, CDR1 is MGHRA and CDR2 is YSYEKL. CDR3 protein: CASSQADRENYGYTF. The CDR3, as DNA: TGCGCCAGCAGCCAGGCCGACAGAGAGAACTATGGCTACACCTTC.